This record covers a single TCR beta chain. Antigen: not known. Profiling relied on immunoSEQ multiplex PCR, and the TCRdb table lists in-frame clones only, not all of them. The profile shows 150,000 or so clones, more than 85% of them singletons. These data are taken from a study of T cell responses to AZD1222 COVID-19 vaccine. For the study at large: Both about-4-week and about-12-week second-dose recipients were combined.

Overall study results and limits: The donor group comprised mostly white British people and more females; the analysis possibly underestimated clonal diversity. In the spike-specific TCR repertoire, nearly half reportedly target unmutated variant regions.

Trimming removed 5 bases from V and 0 bases from J, with 14 bases in between. The CDR3 has 16 residues. Germline CDR1 reads PRHDT; CDR2 reads FYEKMQ (reference sequence). This sequence was found in an adult in good health. Sequencing was performed on peripheral blood, taken on day 0 of AZD1222 vaccination. The chain couples TRBV13 to TRBJ1-5, with D maybe TRBD1 (6 bases). The CDR3 loop reads CASSPRDTHSNQPQHF. CDR3 in DNA: TGTGCCAGCAGCCCACGGGACACTCATAGCAATCAGCCCCAGCATTTT.